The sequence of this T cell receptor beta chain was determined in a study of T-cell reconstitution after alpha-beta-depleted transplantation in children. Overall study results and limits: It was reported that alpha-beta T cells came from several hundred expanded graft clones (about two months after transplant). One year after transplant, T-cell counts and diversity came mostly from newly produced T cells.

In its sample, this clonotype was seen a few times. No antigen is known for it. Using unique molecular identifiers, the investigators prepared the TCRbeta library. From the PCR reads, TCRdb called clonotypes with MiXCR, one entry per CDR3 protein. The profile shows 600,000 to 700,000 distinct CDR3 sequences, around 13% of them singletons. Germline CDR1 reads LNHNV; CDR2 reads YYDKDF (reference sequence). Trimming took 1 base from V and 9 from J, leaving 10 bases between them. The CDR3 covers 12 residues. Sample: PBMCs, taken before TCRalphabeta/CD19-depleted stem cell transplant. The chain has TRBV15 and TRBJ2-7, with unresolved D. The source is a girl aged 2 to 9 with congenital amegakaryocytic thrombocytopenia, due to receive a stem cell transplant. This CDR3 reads CATSRVGNSQYF. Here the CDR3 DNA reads TGTGCCACCAGCAGAGTAGGGAACTCGCAGTACTTC.